What follows describes a single TCR beta chain. MiXCR, run by TCRdb on the RT-PCR reads, gives a single entry per CDR3 protein. The table has roughly 230,000 distinct CDR3 sequences, 13% to 15% seen once. This record comes from a study of patients and donors after allogeneic stem cell transplantation. The CDR3 runs to 14 residues. Looked up from germline, CDR1 is LNHDA and CDR2 is SQIVND (reference sequence). V dropped 5 bases and J dropped 5; count of bases not matched to a gene: 4. This receptor was obtained from a human donor who was either an allogeneic HSCT recipient or a stem cell or donor lymphocyte infusion donor (not recorded which). It is not recorded whose cells these are; they may come from a transplant donor. The chain carries TRBV19 and TRBJ1-5; TRBD1 matches 9 bases. Sequencing was carried out using blood, either unsorted or a sorted T cell fraction (not recorded which). CDR3 nucleotides: TGTGCCAGTAGTGTCAGGACAGGGGATCAGCCCCAGCATTTT. Residues: CASSVRTGDQPQHF.